What follows is one TCR beta chain and its context. This sample is drawn from a study of shared T cell receptors in the human thymus. Clones were sequenced by immunoSEQ multiplex PCR, and TCRdb holds only the in-frame ones, with some missing. The sample carries hundreds of thousands of clones, 80% to 90% recorded once. These sequences were also reported in another study, on human thymus T cells. That publication notes: Serving as donors were healthy Finnish infants, each of whom was having open corrective surgery for congenital heart defects. Corrective heart surgery yielded resections, and these provided the thymus tissue.

Sequencing was done on a sample of thymocytes. This receptor was obtained from a boy less than two years old with a congenital heart defect.

The CDR3 is CASRLRTGEMETQYF. The CDR3 DNA is TGTGCCAGCCGATTGCGGACAGGGGAGATGGAGACCCAGTACTTC. The rearrangement joins TRBV27 to TRBJ2-5; TRBD1 agrees at 9 bases. The CDR3 length is 15 residues. In germline, CDR1 is MNHEY, CDR2 SMNVEV (reference sequence). V shed 8 bases and J 5 bases; nucleotides not matched to a gene: 12.